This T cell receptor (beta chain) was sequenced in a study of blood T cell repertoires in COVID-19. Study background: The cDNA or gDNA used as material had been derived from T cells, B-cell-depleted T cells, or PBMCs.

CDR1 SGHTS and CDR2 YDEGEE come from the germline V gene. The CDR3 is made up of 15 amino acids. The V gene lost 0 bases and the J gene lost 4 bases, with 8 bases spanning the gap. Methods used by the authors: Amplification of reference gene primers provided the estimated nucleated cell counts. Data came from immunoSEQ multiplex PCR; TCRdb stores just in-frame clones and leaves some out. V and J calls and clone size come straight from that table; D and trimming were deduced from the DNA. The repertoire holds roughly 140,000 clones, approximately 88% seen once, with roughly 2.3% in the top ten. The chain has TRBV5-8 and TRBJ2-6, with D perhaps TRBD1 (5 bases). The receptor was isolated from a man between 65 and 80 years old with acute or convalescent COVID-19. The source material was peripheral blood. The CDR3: CASSLAGFGANVLTF. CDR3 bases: TGTGCCAGCAGCTTGGCAGGGTTCGGGGCCAACGTCCTGACTTTC.